This T cell receptor (beta chain) derives from a study of T cells in Graves' hyperthyroidism and ophthalmopathy. Regarding the study as a whole: Onset of ophthalmopathy came a median 6.5 months after the model predicted it.

The CDR3 has 16 residues. Trimming stripped 8 bases from V and 0 bases from J, with 20 bases between. Looked up from germline, CDR1 is MDHEN and CDR2 is SYDVKM. Amplified TCR beta CDR3 regions derived from RNA transcripts. Using the HTBI primer set, a first-round RT-PCR was run on the TCR CDR3. A single record per CDR3 protein comes from TCRdb applying MiXCR to the multiplex PCR reads. This table has about 550,000 distinct CDR3 sequences, less than 25% appearing once. About this clonotype: Its antigen is currently unknown.

The specimen was blood. This sequence originates from a man aged 18 to 35 with Graves' hyperthyroidism. The rearrangement links TRBV28 to TRBJ2-7; D possibly corresponds to TRBD2 (6 bases). CDR3 in amino acids: CASGGRDTWFSYEQYF. Written as DNA, the CDR3 is TGTGCCAGCGGTGGGCGGGATACGTGGTTCTCCTACGAGCAGTACTTC. Combining the CDR3 with reference TRBV28 and TRBJ2-7 gives the whole variable domain DVKVTQSSRYLVKRTGEKVFLECVQDMDHENMFWYRQDPGLGLRLIYFSYDVKMKEKGDIPEGYSVSREKKERFSLILESASTNQTSMYLCASGGRDTWFSYEQYFGPGTRLTVT.